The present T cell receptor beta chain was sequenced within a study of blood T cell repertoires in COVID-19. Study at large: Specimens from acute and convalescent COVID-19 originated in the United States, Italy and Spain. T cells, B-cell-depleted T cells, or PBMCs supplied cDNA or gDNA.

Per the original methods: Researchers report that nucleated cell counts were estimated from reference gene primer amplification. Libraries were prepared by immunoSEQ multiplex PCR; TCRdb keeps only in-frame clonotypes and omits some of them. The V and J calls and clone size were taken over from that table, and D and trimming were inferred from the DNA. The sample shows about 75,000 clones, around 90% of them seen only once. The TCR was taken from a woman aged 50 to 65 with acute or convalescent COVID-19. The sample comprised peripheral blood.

The CDR3 region has the DNA TGCGCCAGCAGCCCTAGGGCAGGGCGGGAAACCGGGGAGCTGTTTTTT. Protein: CASSPRAGRETGELFF. The chain is built from TRBV4-1 and TRBJ2-2; tentatively, D is TRBD2 (6 bases). CDR1 MGHRA and CDR2 YSYEKL come from the germline V gene. This CDR3 spans 16 amino acids. Between the trimmed V and J ends, which lost 4 bases and 5 bases, there was a span of 17 bases.